A single TCR beta chain is shown here with its context. Here immunoSEQ multiplex PCR was the method, and the copy in TCRdb shows in-frame clones only, minus some. The sample consists of 20,000 to 25,000 clones, over 60% of them appearing once. This sample was included in a study of OX40 agonist ivuxolimab in advanced cancers. The TCR comes from an adult with an advanced solid tumor such as melanoma, head and neck, liver or kidney cancer. Sequenced material: CD4+ or CD8+ T cells sorted from blood, taken in a trial of the OX40 agonist ivuxolimab.

The CDR3 DNA follows: TGTGCCAGCAGCTCTTTAGCGGGAGGGCCGGTTGAGCAGTTCTTC. This sequence encodes CASSSLAGGPVEQFF. This chain links TRBV7-2 with TRBJ2-1; 11 bases line up with TRBD2. Germline CDR1 SGHTA, CDR2 FQGNSA. J gave up 9 bases and V 4 bases, and 8 bases lay outside the gene matches. The CDR3 contains 15 residues.